The 21 T cell receptor beta chains reported below all come from one sample, sequenced in a study of patients and donors after allogeneic stem cell transplantation. TCRdb reanalysed the RT-PCR reads using MiXCR and keeps one entry per CDR3 protein. The sample contains fewer than 250,000 distinct CDR3 sequences, 14% of which appear only once. The source material was blood, either unsorted or a sorted T cell fraction (not recorded which). The receptors derive from a human donor who was either an allogeneic HSCT recipient or a stem cell or donor lymphocyte infusion donor (not recorded which). It is not recorded whose cells these are; they may come from a transplant donor.

V is TRBV6-4 and J is TRBJ2-2, with D unresolved. The CDR3 totals 15 residues. The ends were cut back, 0 bases at V and 1 base at J, with 6 bases in the middle. The germline CDR1 and CDR2 sequences are MRHNA and SNTAGT. The CDR3 coding sequence is TGTGCCAGCAGTGACTCCGACGGGAACACCGGGGAGCTGTTTTTT. Translated, it gives CASSDSDGNTGELFF.

A few counts support this clonotype. The chain combines TRBV5-1 with TRBJ2-2; D tentatively fits TRBD1 or TRBD2 (5 bases each). CDR1 SGHRS and CDR2 YFSETQ come from the germline V gene. V gave up 4 bases and J gave up 4 bases, with 20 bases separating them. The CDR3 length is 17 residues. CDR3 region: CASSPGTAPLSTGELFF. The CDR3 DNA reads as TGCGCCAGCAGCCCCGGGACGGCTCCTTTGAGCACCGGGGAGCTGTTTTTT.

This clonotype occurred many times. The CDR3 spells CASSLRRGRGTDTQYF. CDR3 DNA: TGTGCCAGCAGTTTAAGACGAGGGCGGGGCACAGATACGCAGTATTTT. The rearrangement uses TRBV12-3 or TRBV12-4 and TRBJ2-3; a weak D match, TRBD2 (5 bases). With 2 bases removed from V and 1 base from J, the gap between germline ends came to 13 bases. This CDR3 is 16 amino acids long.

This clonotype has more than one count but fewer than ten. The chain couples TRBV15 to TRBJ1-5, with D unclear. The CDR3 loop spans 14 amino acids. The ends were cut back, 0 bases at V and 5 bases at J, with 8 bases in the middle. Germline CDR1 is LNHNV and CDR2 is YYDKDF (reference sequence). CDR3 coding DNA: TGTGCCACCAGCAGAGATACTCATGATCAGCCCCAGCATTTT. It codes for CATSRDTHDQPQHF.

This rearrangement joins TRBV15 to TRBJ1-5; unclear D gene. The CDR3 consists of 14 residues. V lost 1 base and J lost 6, with 10 bases in between. The V gene's germline CDR1 is LNHNV and CDR2 YYDKDF (reference sequence). CDR3: CATSRAGRFQPQHF. The DNA for the CDR3 is TGTGCCACCAGCAGAGCTGGGAGGTTTCAGCCCCAGCATTTT. Full variable domain (missing parts from reference TRBV15 and TRBJ1-5): DAMVIQNPRYQVTQFGKPVTLSCSQTLNHNVMYWYQQKSSQAPKLLFHYYDKDFNNEADTPDNFQSRRPNTSFCFLDIRSPGLGDTAMYLCATSRAGRFQPQHFGDGTRLSIL.

V gene TRBV18 combines with J gene TRBJ2-7, with 9 bases fitting TRBD1. The CDR3 has 13 amino acids. Germline V gene data show CDR1 as KGHSH and CDR2 as LQKENI. Trimming cost V 5 bases and J 3 bases; bases outside gene matches: 2. CDR3 sequence: CASSMDRGYEQYF. DNA of the CDR3: TGTGCCAGCTCAATGGACAGGGGCTACGAGCAGTACTTC.

This clonotype came up many times. This chain joins TRBV2 and TRBJ2-3; D unresolved. The CDR3 sequence is 12 residues long. Between the trimmed V and J ends, which lost 11 bases and 4 bases, there was a span of 13 bases. From germline, CDR1 is SNHLY and CDR2 FYNNEI. The CDR3 protein is CAAAIRADTQYF. CDR3 DNA: TGTGCCGCGGCGATAAGGGCAGATACGCAGTATTTT.

The CDR3 nucleotides read TGTGCCAGCAGCCCTGGGGGGGATATAGCCAAAAACATTCAGTACTTC. As protein: CASSPGGDIAKNIQYF. The rearrangement joins TRBV5-5 to TRBJ2-4, with TRBD2 identical over 7 bases. Trimming cost V 4 bases and J 0 bases; bases outside gene matches: 7. From germline, CDR1 is SGHKS and CDR2 YYEKEE (reference sequence). The CDR3 consists of 16 residues.

In this sample, this clonotype turned up a few times. This rearrangement joins TRBV9 to TRBJ2-5; TRBD2 matches at 11 bases. The CDR3 covers 14 residues. CDR1 SGDLS and CDR2 YYNGEE come from the germline V gene. V lost 3 bases, J lost 8 bases, and 6 bases stayed unmatched. The CDR3 nucleotides read TGTGCCAGCAGCGCGGGACTAGCGGATGGTACCCAGTACTTC. It encodes CASSAGLADGTQYF. Full variable domain (outside the CDR3, taken from reference TRBV9 and TRBJ2-5): DSGVTQTPKHLITATGQRVTLRCSPRSGDLSVYWYQQSLDQGLQFLIQYYNGEERAKGNILERFSAQQFPDLHSELNLSSLELGDSALYFCASSAGLADGTQYFGPGTRLLVL.

This clonotype was counted at least ten times. The CDR3 loop reads CSARGDGGTQYF. CDR3 in DNA: TGCAGTGCTAGAGGGGACGGGGGTACGCAGTATTTT. The chain joins TRBV20-1 to TRBJ2-3; D possibly corresponds to TRBD2 (6 bases). The CDR3 totals 12 residues. CDR1 is DFQATT, CDR2 SNEGSKA, per germline (reference sequence). Trimming removed 1 base from V and 8 bases from J, with 10 bases in between.

The rearrangement links TRBV14 to TRBJ1-1, with unresolved D. There are 11 residues in the CDR3. Germline V gives CDR1 SGHDN, CDR2 FVKESK. V gave up 4 bases and J gave up 10 bases, with 10 bases separating them. The CDR3 is CASSRGVVAFF. CDR3 DNA: TGTGCCAGCAGCCGGGGAGTGGTAGCTTTCTTT.

The chain links TRBV24-1 to TRBJ2-3; 11 bases align to TRBD1. V gave up 6 bases and J gave up 1 base; unmatched junction bases: 14. The CDR3 extends over 19 amino acids. Germline lookup yields CDR1 KGHDR and CDR2 SFDVKD. CDR3 residues: CATSPRPGWDRGGTDTQYF. The CDR3 nucleotides read TGTGCCACCAGTCCCCGCCCCGGATGGGACAGGGGGGGCACAGATACGCAGTATTTT.

This clonotype was found a few times. The chain joins TRBV6-5 to TRBJ1-5; D ambiguous. Per germline, CDR1 MNHEY and CDR2 SVGAGI. The CDR3 consists of 12 residues. Trimming stripped 6 bases from V and 6 bases from J, with 9 bases between. DNA of the CDR3: TGTGCCAGCAGATCAATAGGTCAGCCCCAGCATTTT. It is translated as CASRSIGQPQHF.

This clonotype was seen ten or more times. The rearrangement uses TRBV20-1 and TRBJ2-1, with a weak D call TRBD2 (6 bases). V lost 5 bases and J 3 bases, leaving 23 bases between the germline ends. The CDR3 runs to 17 residues. The V gene's germline CDR1 is DFQATT and CDR2 SNEGSKA (reference sequence). The CDR3 sequence is CSAQRYSTSRFYNEQFF. In DNA, the CDR3 is TGCAGTGCTCAGAGGTACTCCACTAGCCGATTCTACAATGAGCAGTTCTTC.

This clonotype occurred many times. The chain has TRBV29-1 and TRBJ1-2; D possibly corresponds to TRBD1 (5 bases). Trimming left V 7 bases short and J 4 bases short, with 16 bases between. The length of the CDR3 is 13 residues. The germline gives CDR1 SQVTM, CDR2 ANQGSEA. The CDR3 DNA is TGCAGCGCCGGTAGGGACCGTGGCTATGGCTACACCTTC. Translating it yields CSAGRDRGYGYTF.

This rearrangement joins TRBV7-9 to TRBJ1-2, with D perhaps TRBD1 (5 bases). The CDR3 is made up of 12 amino acids. V gave up 7 bases and J gave up 8 bases, with 14 bases separating them. CDR1 and CDR2 from the germline V gene are SEHNR and FQNEAQ (reference sequence). CDR3 nucleotides: TGTGCCAGCACCCGACAGCTGGGGGGCTACACCTTC. Encoded protein: CASTRQLGGYTF.

The chain has TRBV5-1 and TRBJ2-2; 9 positions match TRBD1. CDR1 is SGHRS and CDR2 is YFSETQ in the germline V gene. V was pared by 0 bases and J by 4 bases, with 7 bases of the junction left unmatched. The CDR3 is 17 residues long. In DNA, the CDR3 is TGCGCCAGCAGCTTGGCACAGGGGGCGCGTGGCACCGGGGAGCTGTTTTTT. It is translated as CASSLAQGARGTGELFF. Filled out from reference TRBV5-1 and TRBJ2-2, the complete variable domain reads KAGVTQTPRYLIKTRGQQVTLSCSPISGHRSVSWYQQTPGQGLQFLFEYFSETQRNKGNFPGRFSGRQFSNSRSEMNVSTLELGDSALYLCASSLAQGARGTGELFFGEGSRLTVL.

This clonotype occurred many times. The chain joins TRBV20-1 to TRBJ2-7, with 7 nucleotides matching TRBD1. Per the germline V gene, CDR1 is DFQATT and CDR2 is SNEGSKA (reference sequence). V lost 2 bases, J lost 5 bases, and 3 bases stayed unmatched. There are 12 residues in the CDR3. CDR3 sequence: CSARWDSNEQYF. CDR3 nucleotides: TGCAGTGCTAGATGGGACAGCAACGAGCAGTACTTC.

This clonotype was found many times. DNA of the CDR3: TGTGCCAGCACCAATGGGAGGCAGGAGGTTCTCTCTGGGGCCAACGTCCTGACTTTC. This codes for CASTNGRQEVLSGANVLTF. The chain combines TRBV12-3 or TRBV12-4 with TRBJ2-6, with D perhaps TRBD2 (6 bases). There are 19 residues in the CDR3. Trimming cost V 7 bases and J 0 bases, with 22 bases left between them.

This clonotype was seen more than once but under ten times. The chain links TRBV18 to TRBJ1-4, with 7 nucleotides matching TRBD1. This CDR3 region has 18 residues. Germline V gene sequence: CDR1 KGHSH, CDR2 LQKENI. Losses at the gene ends were 3 bases for V and 5 bases for J; bases not matched to a gene: 15. As DNA, the CDR3 is TGTGCCAGCTCACCCCGGACACTATCGACAGGGATGAATGAAAAACTGTTTTTT. Residues: CASSPRTLSTGMNEKLFF.

A few counts support this clonotype. The chain uses TRBV30 and TRBJ2-7; D is possibly TRBD2 (5 bases). The CDR3 runs to 11 residues. V lost 3 bases and J 5 bases, leaving 8 bases between the germline ends. Per germline, CDR1 GTSNPN and CDR2 SVGIG (reference sequence). In DNA, the CDR3 is TGTGCCTGGAGGTCGAGGGACGAGCAGTACTTC. Encoded protein: CAWRSRDEQYF.